A single sample gave rise to the 25 T cell receptor beta chains below, sequenced in a study of CD8 T cells in ankylosing spondylitis (dated by TCRdb to 2017 to 2019). The antigens for these receptors are not known. Broad study findings and their caveats: A TCR beta motif made up of eight or nine highly homologous amino acid variants appeared to be characteristic of blood from ankylosing spondylitis patients.

The library was built by means of 5' RACE. Sequencing relied on an Illumina HiSeq 2500. TCRdb redid the processing of the public reads, applying fastp at Q25 and MiXCR, and retained in-frame beta chains. Rows merge per CDR3 protein into single entries with the most common DNA and genes. The sample yields around 770,000 distinct CDR3 sequences; 12% were counted once. The ten biggest clones cover approximately 0.46% of the sample. Sequencing used blood, either unsorted or a sorted T cell fraction (not recorded which). The receptors derive from a male donor with ankylosing spondylitis.

This clonotype has a handful of counts. V gene TRBV5-1 combines with J gene TRBJ2-7, with D possibly matching TRBD2 (6 bases). V lost 6 bases to trimming and J lost 5 bases, with 15 bases between them. Germline V gives CDR1 SGHRS, CDR2 YFSETQ. This CDR3 comprises 13 residues. Written as DNA, the CDR3 is TGCGCCAGCAAAAGTTCCTGGGAGGACGAGCAGTACTTC. It encodes CASKSSWEDEQYF.

The V call is TRBV28, the J call TRBJ2-3, with 9 bases that match TRBD2. V dropped 4 bases and J dropped 4; count of bases not matched to a gene: 9. The CDR3 length is 16 residues. Germline V gene sequence: CDR1 MDHEN, CDR2 SYDVKM. This chain's CDR3 is CASSSPASGAPDTQYF. CDR3 sequence (DNA): TGTGCCAGCAGTTCCCCGGCTAGCGGGGCACCAGATACGCAGTATTTT.

Many counts were recorded for this clonotype. The chain couples TRBV5-1 to TRBJ1-2; D may be TRBD1 (5 bases). V was clipped by 4 bases and J by 7 bases, with 20 bases between them. Germline V gene data show CDR1 as SGHRS and CDR2 as YFSETQ. This CDR3 has 15 residues. Here the CDR3 reads CASSAAHGHPGGYTF. CDR3 nucleotides: TGCGCCAGCAGCGCTGCCCACGGACACCCCGGTGGCTACACCTTC.

This clonotype appeared many times. The chain has TRBV29-1 and TRBJ1-1; 11 bases are shared with TRBD1. Per germline, CDR1 SQVTM and CDR2 ANQGSEA. After removal of 6 bases from V and 5 bases from J, the junction contained 5 bases not matched to a gene. The CDR3 is 13 amino acids. CDR3 loop: CSVSDRGHTEAFF. As DNA, the CDR3 is TGCAGCGTGTCGGACAGGGGGCATACTGAAGCTTTCTTT.

As for this clonotype: The junction differs from germline at one of its ends, possibly a read error. This rearrangement joins TRBV7-2 to TRBJ2-1; D is unresolved. The germline CDR1 and CDR2 sequences are SGHTA and FQGNSA. The CDR3 contains 13 residues. This chain's CDR3 is CASSLAGNNDQFF. In DNA form, the CDR3 reads TGTGCCAGCAGCTTAGCGGGAAATAATGATCAGTTCTTC.

This clonotype was counted only a few times. V usage is TRBV28 and J usage is TRBJ2-5; 8 bases fit TRBD1. Germline V gene lookup returns CDR1 MDHEN and CDR2 SYDVKM. V lost 6 bases to trimming and J lost 4 bases; unmatched junction nucleotides: 10. The CDR3 consists of 15 residues. Here the CDR3 reads CASSSLDRGRETQYF. The CDR3 bases are TGTGCCAGCAGCTCCCTCGACAGGGGAAGAGAGACCCAGTACTTC.

The chain uses TRBV5-1 and TRBJ2-3, with TRBD2 matching 8 bases. Germline V gene data show CDR1 as SGHRS and CDR2 as YFSETQ. The CDR3 runs to 15 residues. The junction had 8 bases not matched to a gene; V was cut back by 6 bases and J by 2 bases. CDR3 region: CASTTSGLLTDTQYF. The DNA of the CDR3 is TGCGCCAGCACCACTAGCGGCCTACTCACAGATACGCAGTATTTT.

This clonotype has only a few counts. The J gene is TRBJ2-1, the V gene TRBV10-3, with 9 bases aligning to TRBD1. Germline V gene sequence: CDR1 ENHRY, CDR2 SYGVKD. The CDR3 sequence is 16 residues long. J gave up 7 bases and V 2 bases, and 9 bases lay outside the gene matches. The CDR3 bases are TGTGCCATCAGTGAGCCCGGACAGGGGAGAGATAATGAGCAGTTCTTC. Translated: CAISEPGQGRDNEQFF.

This clonotype was seen only a few times. V and J are TRBV7-9 and TRBJ1-2, with D possibly TRBD1 on 5 matching bases. V was cut by 2 bases and J by 0 bases, with 16 bases left in between. CDR1 SEHNR and CDR2 FQNEAQ come from the germline V gene (reference sequence). The CDR3 runs to 17 residues. The CDR3 here is CASSLSGTPTSNYGYTF. The CDR3 nucleotides read TGTGCCAGCAGCTTATCCGGGACCCCGACCTCTAACTATGGCTACACCTTC.

This clonotype was counted a few times. V gene TRBV27 combines with J gene TRBJ1-2; possibly TRBD1 for D (5 bases). Germline V CDR1 and CDR2: MNHEY, SMNVEV (reference sequence). The CDR3 runs to 17 residues. V lost 3 bases and J 2 bases, leaving 19 bases between the germline ends. CDR3 protein: CASSFWGGGLGNYGYTF. CDR3 DNA sequence: TGTGCCAGCAGTTTTTGGGGCGGGGGGTTAGGGAACTATGGCTACACCTTC.

The CDR3 protein is CASSRTGVGEQYF. DNA for the CDR3: TGTGCCAGCAGTCGTACAGGGGTGGGGGAGCAGTACTTC. The chain joins TRBV7-2 to TRBJ2-7; 7 bases match TRBD1. Trimming cost V 6 bases and J 7 bases; bases outside gene matches: 9. This CDR3 has 13 residues. Germline V lookup: CDR1 SGHTA, CDR2 FQGNSA.

This clonotype was observed a few times. The chain couples TRBV10-3 to TRBJ2-7; TRBD1 matches 11 bases. The CDR3 covers 13 residues. V shed 7 bases and J 2 bases; nucleotides not matched to a gene: 1. The germline V gene encodes CDR1 ENHRY and CDR2 SYGVKD. CDR3 nucleotides: TGTGCCATCAAGGACAGGGGGCCCTACGAGCAGTACTTC. As protein: CAIKDRGPYEQYF.

This clonotype was recorded at least ten times. The junction departs from germline at one end; a sequencing error may be responsible. The gene calls are TRBV28 and TRBJ2-5; 7 nucleotides match TRBD1. The V gene's germline CDR1 is MDHEN and CDR2 SYDVKM. This CDR3 contains 13 residues. CDR3 region: CASSTGVQETQYF. As DNA, the CDR3 is TGCGCCAGCAGTACAGGGGTTCAAGAGACCCAGTACTTC.

As regards this clonotype: A much bigger clone sits one base away, suggesting this may be a read error. The rearrangement links TRBV20-1 to TRBJ2-1, with TRBD2 matching 11 bases. The CDR3 covers 19 residues. CDR1 and CDR2 from the germline V gene are DFQATT and SNEGSKA (reference sequence). CDR3 sequence reads: CCARDPGLAVSSSYNEQFF. The CDR3 DNA is TGCTGTGCTAGAGATCCGGGACTAGCGGTATCGAGCTCCTACAATGAGCAGTTCTTC.

This clonotype was found a few times. In DNA, the CDR3 is TGTGCTATCTATAACAATGAGCAGTTCTTC. Translation: CAIYNNEQFF. V gene TRBV12-5 combines with J gene TRBJ2-1; unclear D gene. This CDR3 spans 10 amino acids. The germline V gene has CDR1 LGHNT and CDR2 FRNRAP. Trimming stripped 10 bases from V and 5 bases from J, with 6 bases between.

The chain uses TRBV7-2 and TRBJ1-3; D possibly corresponds to TRBD1 (5 bases). The CDR3 runs 15 residues. Germline lookup yields CDR1 SGHTA and CDR2 FQGNSA. Trimming removed 3 bases at V and 1 base at J, with 10 bases between. The CDR3 nucleotides are TGTGCCAGCAGCTTGACAGCCTTTTCTGGAAACACCATATATTTT. It is translated as CASSLTAFSGNTIYF.

J is TRBJ1-1 and V is TRBV7-9, with 8 bases lining up with TRBD1. Trimming cost V 3 bases and J 3 bases; bases outside gene matches: 6. Germline V CDR1 and CDR2: SEHNR, FQNEAQ (reference sequence). This CDR3 has 15 amino acids. The CDR3 protein is CASSFIDRGDTEAFF. The CDR3, as DNA: TGTGCCAGCAGCTTTATAGACAGGGGAGACACTGAAGCTTTCTTT.

The chain recombines TRBV20-1 with TRBJ2-1; possibly TRBD2 for D (7 bases). This CDR3 comprises 14 residues. Germline V lookup: CDR1 DFQATT, CDR2 SNEGSKA (reference sequence). The V gene lost 4 bases and the J gene lost 5 bases, with 15 bases spanning the gap. CDR3 sequence (DNA): TGCAGTGCTAAAGGGGGGGGCATCGACAATGAGCAGTTCTTC. It yields the protein CSAKGGGIDNEQFF.

Ten or more counts support this clonotype. The chain links TRBV4-2 to TRBJ2-3; 9 bases align to TRBD1. V shed 4 bases and J 1 base; nucleotides not matched to a gene: 9. From germline, CDR1 is LGHNA and CDR2 YNFKEQ. The CDR3 is 17 residues long. CDR3 nucleotide sequence: TGTGCCAGCAGCCCTAAAACAGGGGGCGTCGGCACAGATACGCAGTATTTT. As protein: CASSPKTGGVGTDTQYF.

This clonotype has a handful of counts. This sequence joins TRBV20-1 and TRBJ2-4, with 7 bases matching TRBD2. The CDR3 is 13 amino acids. The germline V gene encodes CDR1 DFQATT and CDR2 SNEGSKA (reference sequence). With V trimmed by 8 bases and J by 2 bases, 6 bases remained unmatched. CDR3 residues: CSWEGHPKNIQYF. CDR3 DNA: TGCAGTTGGGAGGGCCATCCCAAAAACATTCAGTACTTC.

This clonotype was found a few times. V and J are TRBV4-1 and TRBJ2-3, with 7 bases aligning to TRBD1. CDR1 and CDR2 from the germline V gene are MGHRA and YSYEKL. The CDR3 is 14 residues long. The trim removed 4 bases at V and 6 bases at J, leaving 7 bases unmatched. CDR3 coding DNA: TGCGCCAGCAGCCCCGGGACAGTTGGGGATACGCAGTATTTT. Amino acid sequence: CASSPGTVGDTQYF.

A single count supports this clonotype. The V and J genes are TRBV10-1 and TRBJ2-3; 13 bases align to TRBD2. V lost 6 bases to trimming and J lost 7 bases; unmatched junction nucleotides: 7. Looked up from germline, CDR1 is WNHNN and CDR2 is SYGVQD (reference sequence). The CDR3 is made up of 15 amino acids. The CDR3 loop reads CASRKGTSGAHTQYF. Written as DNA, the CDR3 is TGCGCCAGCAGGAAGGGGACTAGCGGGGCGCATACGCAGTATTTT.

This clonotype was seen more than once but under ten times. The genes are TRBV6-1 and TRBJ1-1; no reliable D call. The CDR3 is 12 residues long. Trimming took off 6 bases at V and 6 bases at J, with 11 bases between the two ends. Germline V gives CDR1 MNHNS, CDR2 SASEGT. DNA of the CDR3: TGTGCCAGCAGCCGGAGGAGCGCTGAAGCTTTCTTT. Amino acids: CASSRRSAEAFF.

CDR3 bases: TGTGCCAGCAGCCTCCGTGGGTACGGATACAATGAGCAGTTCTTC. Translation gives CASSLRGYGYNEQFF. The gene calls are TRBV11-1 and TRBJ2-1; D is ambiguous. Germline V gene lookup returns CDR1 SGHAT and CDR2 FQDESV (reference sequence). The CDR3 is made up of 15 amino acids. The V and J ends lost 5 bases and 4 bases respectively, with 15 bases between them.

This clonotype appeared a few times. V and J are TRBV7-6 and TRBJ2-5, with TRBD2 identical over 9 bases. The germline V gene has CDR1 SGHVS and CDR2 FNYEAQ. J was trimmed by 3 bases and V by 1 base; bases with no gene match: 3. The length of the CDR3 is 15 residues. The CDR3 region is CASSLVVAGEETQYF. The CDR3 DNA is TGTGCCAGCAGCTTAGTAGTAGCGGGGGAAGAGACCCAGTACTTC.